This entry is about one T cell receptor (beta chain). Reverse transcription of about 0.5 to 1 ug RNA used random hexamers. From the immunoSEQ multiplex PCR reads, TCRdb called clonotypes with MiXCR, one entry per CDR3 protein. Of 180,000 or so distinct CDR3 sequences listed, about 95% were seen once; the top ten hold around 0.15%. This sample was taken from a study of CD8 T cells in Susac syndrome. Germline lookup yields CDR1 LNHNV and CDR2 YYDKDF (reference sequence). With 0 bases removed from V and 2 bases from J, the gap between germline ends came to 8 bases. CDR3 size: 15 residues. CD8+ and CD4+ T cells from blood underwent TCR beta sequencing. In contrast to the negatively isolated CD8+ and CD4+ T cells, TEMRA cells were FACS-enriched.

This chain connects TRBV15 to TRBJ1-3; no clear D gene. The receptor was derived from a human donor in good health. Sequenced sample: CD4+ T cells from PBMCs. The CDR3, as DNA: TGTGCCACCAGCAGAGACGGGAAGCCTGGAAACACCATATATTTT. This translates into CATSRDGKPGNTIYF. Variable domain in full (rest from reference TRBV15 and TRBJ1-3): DAMVIQNPRYQVTQFGKPVTLSCSQTLNHNVMYWYQQKSSQAPKLLFHYYDKDFNNEADTPDNFQSRRPNTSFCFLDIRSPGLGDTAMYLCATSRDGKPGNTIYFGEGSWLTVV.